These 6 T cell receptor beta chains were all obtained from the same sample, sequenced in a study of T-cell reconstitution after alpha-beta-depleted transplantation in children. Preparing the TCRbeta library involved the use of unique molecular identifiers. Via MiXCR, TCRdb re-called the PCR reads, giving one row per CDR3 protein. The sample consists of under 350,000 distinct CDR3 sequences, approximately 9.6% of them appearing once. The sample consisted of PBMCs from the stem cell graft donor, taken from the stem cell graft. Source of these receptors: a human donor who donated a stem cell graft to a child with SCID.

This clonotype was observed many times. V and J are TRBV7-9 and TRBJ1-2, with a possible D match to TRBD1 (5 bases). The CDR3 has 13 amino acids. The germline V gene has CDR1 SEHNR and CDR2 FQNEAQ (reference sequence). V lost 7 bases and J 6 bases, leaving 15 bases between the germline ends. The CDR3 coding sequence is TGTGCCAGCAACCCTTCGGGGGACCATGGCTACACCTTC. Translated, it gives CASNPSGDHGYTF.

With regard to this clonotype: Given a much more abundant clone one base away, this may be a read error. The gene calls are TRBV10-3 and TRBJ1-1; no reliable D call. Germline CDR1 is ENHRY and CDR2 is SYGVKD. The CDR3 sequence is 12 residues long. Deletions cut 10 bases from V and 4 bases from J, with 13 bases between. The CDR3 loop reads CATSTWSTEAFF. The CDR3 DNA reads as TGTGCCACCTCGACATGGAGCACTGAAGCTTTCTTT.

The chain carries TRBV7-9 and TRBJ2-1; D is tentatively TRBD1 or TRBD2 (5 bases each). Germline V gene data show CDR1 as SEHNR and CDR2 as FQNEAQ (reference sequence). The CDR3 is 17 amino acids. V was trimmed by 2 bases and J by 3 bases, leaving 17 bases between them. CDR3 nucleotide sequence: TGTGCCAGCAGCTTATCTCATGGGGGTGATTTCTACAATGAGCAGTTCTTC. Translating it yields CASSLSHGGDFYNEQFF. Supplemented by reference TRBV7-9 and TRBJ2-1, the full variable domain reads DTGVSQNPRHKITKRGQNVTFRCDPISEHNRLYWYRQTLGQGPEFLTYFQNEAQLEKSRLLSDRFSAERPKGSFSTLEIQRTEQGDSAMYLCASSLSHGGDFYNEQFFGPGTRLTVL.

A few counts support this clonotype. The V gene is TRBV4-1, the J gene TRBJ2-1, with D uncertain. Deletions cut 1 base from V and 12 bases from J, with 10 bases between. The CDR3 runs to 12 residues. From germline, CDR1 is MGHRA and CDR2 YSYEKL. The CDR3 DNA is TGCGCCAGCAGCCAAGTGGGCGACGGGCAGTTCTTC. Residues: CASSQVGDGQFF.

The rearrangement links TRBV11-2 to TRBJ2-5; D might be TRBD2 (5 bases). Trimming removed 5 bases at V and 1 base at J, with 11 bases between. This CDR3 is 14 amino acids long. The germline V gene encodes CDR1 SGHAT and CDR2 FQNNGV. The CDR3 DNA sequence: TGTGCCAGCAGCCCGCCGGGGTTCCAAGAGACCCAGTACTTC. It is translated as CASSPPGFQETQYF.

Ten or more counts support this clonotype. The chain uses TRBV12-3 or TRBV12-4 and TRBJ2-7, with D perhaps matching TRBD1 (6 bases). The V gene lost 3 bases and the J gene lost 1 base, with 19 bases spanning the gap. This CDR3 spans 17 amino acids. CDR3 DNA sequence: TGTGCCAGCAGTTTTGCAGGTCCCGGACAGTTTTCCTACGAGCAGTACTTC. This translates into CASSFAGPGQFSYEQYF.